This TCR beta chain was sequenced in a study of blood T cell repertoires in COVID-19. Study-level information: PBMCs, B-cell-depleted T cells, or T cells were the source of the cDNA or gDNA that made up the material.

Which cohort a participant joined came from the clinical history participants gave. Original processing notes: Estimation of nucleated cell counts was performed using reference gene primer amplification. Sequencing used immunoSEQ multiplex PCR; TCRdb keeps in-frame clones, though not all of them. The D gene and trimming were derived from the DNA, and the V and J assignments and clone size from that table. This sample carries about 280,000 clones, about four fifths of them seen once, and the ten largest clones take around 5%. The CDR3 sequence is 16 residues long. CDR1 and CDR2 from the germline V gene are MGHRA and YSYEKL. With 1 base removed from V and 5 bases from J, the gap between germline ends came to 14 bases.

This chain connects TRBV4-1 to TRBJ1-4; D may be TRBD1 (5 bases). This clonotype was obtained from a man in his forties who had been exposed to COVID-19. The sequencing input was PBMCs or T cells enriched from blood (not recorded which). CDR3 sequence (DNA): TGCGCCAGCAGCCAAGGAGTGTGGGGGGAAAATGAAAAACTGTTTTTT. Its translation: CASSQGVWGENEKLFF.